The T cell receptor (beta chain) described here comes from a study of blood T cell repertoires in COVID-19. Profiled with immunoSEQ multiplex PCR; TCRdb holds only in-frame clones, not every one. The repertoire holds approximately 93,000 clones, with around 88% as singletons. Input material: peripheral blood. The receptor was isolated from a man in his 60s with acute or convalescent COVID-19.

The CDR3 spells CSASNGEKLFF. Here the CDR3 DNA reads TGCAGTGCTTCTAATGGTGAAAAACTGTTTTTT. J is TRBJ1-4 and V is TRBV20-1, with D hard to call. The CDR3 is 11 amino acids. The germline V gene encodes CDR1 DFQATT and CDR2 SNEGSKA (reference sequence). The V end was cut by 5 bases, the J end by 7 bases, with 8 bases between.